This note documents a single T cell receptor beta chain sequence. The method was immunoSEQ multiplex PCR; TCRdb's version includes in-frame clones alone and lacks a portion of them. The sample carries 150,000 to 200,000 clones, 85% to 95% recorded once. This entry comes from a study of T cell responses to AZD1222 COVID-19 vaccine. Study-level background: Pooled samples include second doses given at about 4 or 12 weeks.

The V and J ends lost 0 bases and 0 bases, in that order; junction bases with no gene match: 11. CDR1 SGHKS and CDR2 YYEKEE come from the germline V gene (reference sequence). CDR3 size: 20 residues. This receptor was obtained from an adult in good health. The rearrangement joins TRBV5-5 to TRBJ2-1, with TRBD2 identical over 11 bases. The sequences come from peripheral blood, collected on day 0 of AZD1222 vaccination. This CDR3 reads CASSLVFASGGLSSYNEQFF. CDR3 sequence (DNA): TGTGCCAGCAGCTTGGTCTTCGCTAGCGGGGGGCTAAGCTCCTACAATGAGCAGTTCTTC. Supplemented by reference TRBV5-5 and TRBJ2-1, the full variable domain reads DAGVTQSPTHLIKTRGQQVTLRCSPISGHKSVSWYQQVLGQGPQFIFQYYEKEERGRGNFPDRFSARQFPNYSSELNVNALLLGDSALYLCASSLVFASGGLSSYNEQFFGPGTRLTVL.